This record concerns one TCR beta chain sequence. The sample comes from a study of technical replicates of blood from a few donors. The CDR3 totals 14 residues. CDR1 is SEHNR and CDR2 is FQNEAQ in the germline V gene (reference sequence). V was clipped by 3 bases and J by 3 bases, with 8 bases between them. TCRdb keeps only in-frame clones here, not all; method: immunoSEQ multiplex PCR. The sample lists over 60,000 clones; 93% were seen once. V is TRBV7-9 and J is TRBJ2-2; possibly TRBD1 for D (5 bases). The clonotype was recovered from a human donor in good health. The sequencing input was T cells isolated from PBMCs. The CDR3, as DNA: TGTGCCAGCAGCTTGCAGGGCCACACCGGGGAGCTGTTTTTT. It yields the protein CASSLQGHTGELFF.